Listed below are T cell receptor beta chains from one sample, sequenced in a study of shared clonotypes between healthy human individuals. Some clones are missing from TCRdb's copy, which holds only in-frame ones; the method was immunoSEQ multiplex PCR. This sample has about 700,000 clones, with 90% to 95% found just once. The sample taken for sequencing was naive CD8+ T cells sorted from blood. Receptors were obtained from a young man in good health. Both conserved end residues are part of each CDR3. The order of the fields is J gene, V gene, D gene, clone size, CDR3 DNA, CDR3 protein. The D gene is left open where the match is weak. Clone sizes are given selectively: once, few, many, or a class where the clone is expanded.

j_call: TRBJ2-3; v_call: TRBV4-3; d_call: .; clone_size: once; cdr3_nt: TGCGCCAGCAGCCAAGCCCAACAGGGAGATACGCAGTATTTT; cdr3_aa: CASSQAQQGDTQYF
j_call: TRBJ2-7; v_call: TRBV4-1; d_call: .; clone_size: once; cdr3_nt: TGCGCCAGCAGCCAAGAGCTAGCTAGTGCCTCCTACGAGCAGTACTTC; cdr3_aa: CASSQELASASYEQYF
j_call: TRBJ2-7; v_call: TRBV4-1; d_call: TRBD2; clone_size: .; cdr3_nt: TGCGCCAGCAGCTATACAGCGGGGCCCTCCTACGAGCAGTACTTC; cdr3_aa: CASSYTAGPSYEQYF
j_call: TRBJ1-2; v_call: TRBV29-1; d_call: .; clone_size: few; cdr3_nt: TGCAGCGTTGAAGACAGTAGCTATGGCTACACCTTC; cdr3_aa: CSVEDSSYGYTF
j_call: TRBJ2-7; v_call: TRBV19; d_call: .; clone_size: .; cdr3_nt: TGTGCCAGTAGTACGACCGACGATAGTAAGACAGAAGCCTACGAGCAGTACTTC; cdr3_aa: CASSTTDDSKTEAYEQYF
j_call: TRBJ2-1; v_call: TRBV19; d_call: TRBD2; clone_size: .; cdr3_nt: TGTGCCAGTAGTACCCCGGGACTAGCGGGAGACATTAAGAAGTTCTTC; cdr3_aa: CASSTPGLAGDIKKFF
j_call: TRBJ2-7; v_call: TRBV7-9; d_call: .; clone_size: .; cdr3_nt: TGTGCCAGCAGCCGAGGGCAGAACGAGCAGTACTTC; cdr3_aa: CASSRGQNEQYF
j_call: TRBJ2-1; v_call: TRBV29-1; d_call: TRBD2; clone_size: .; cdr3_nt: TGCAGCGTTAAGCGGGAGGTGTCCTACAATGAGCAGTTCTTC; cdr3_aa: CSVKREVSYNEQFF
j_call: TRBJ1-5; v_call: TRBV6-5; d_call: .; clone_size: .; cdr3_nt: TGTGCCAGCAGCACCGGGATCAATCAGCCCCAGCATTTT; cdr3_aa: CASSTGINQPQHF
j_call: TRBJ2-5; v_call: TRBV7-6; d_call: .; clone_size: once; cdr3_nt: TGTGCCAGCAGCCCCAGGCTACAAGAGACCCAGTACTTC; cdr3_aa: CASSPRLQETQYF
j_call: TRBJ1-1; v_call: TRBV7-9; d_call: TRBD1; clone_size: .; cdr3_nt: TGTGCCAGCAGCTCACCGACAGGGGTGAACACTGAAGCTTTCTTT; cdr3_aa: CASSSPTGVNTEAFF
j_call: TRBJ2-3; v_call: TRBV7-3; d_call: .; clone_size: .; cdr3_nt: TGTGCCAGCAGCCCGGGAGCGGACCCCGGCACAGATACGCAGTATTTT; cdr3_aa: CASSPGADPGTDTQYF
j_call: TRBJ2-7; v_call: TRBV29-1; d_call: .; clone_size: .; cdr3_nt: TGCAGCGGAACGGACACCTACGAGCAGTACTTC; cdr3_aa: CSGTDTYEQYF
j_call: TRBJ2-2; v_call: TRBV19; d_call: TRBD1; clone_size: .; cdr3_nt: TGTGCCAGTAGTATTGGACAGGGGGCGAACACCGGGGAGCTGTTTTTT; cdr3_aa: CASSIGQGANTGELFF
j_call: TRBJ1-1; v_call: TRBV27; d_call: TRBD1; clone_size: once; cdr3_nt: TGTGCCAGCAGTTCCCGGACAGGGGGCGCGTTGTACACTGAAGCTTTCTTT; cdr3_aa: CASSSRTGGALYTEAFF
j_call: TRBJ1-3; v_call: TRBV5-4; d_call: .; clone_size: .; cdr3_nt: TGTGCCAGCAGCTTGTCTCCAGGGAGCTCTGGAAACACCATATATTTT; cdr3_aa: CASSLSPGSSGNTIYF
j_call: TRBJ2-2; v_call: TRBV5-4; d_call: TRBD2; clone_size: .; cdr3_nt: TGTGCCACCGGAGGGCTAGCGGGAGGGCCGAACACCGGGGAGCTGTTTTTT; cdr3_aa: CATGGLAGGPNTGELFF
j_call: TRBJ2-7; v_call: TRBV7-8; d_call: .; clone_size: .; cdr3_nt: TGTGCCAGCAGCTCCTGGCCTGGGGGCACAACCCTCTACGAGCAGTACTTC; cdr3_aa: CASSSWPGGTTLYEQYF
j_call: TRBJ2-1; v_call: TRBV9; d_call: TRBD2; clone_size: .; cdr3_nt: TGTGCCAGCAGTGGCCTAGCGGAGTACTACAATGAGCAGTTCTTC; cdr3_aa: CASSGLAEYYNEQFF
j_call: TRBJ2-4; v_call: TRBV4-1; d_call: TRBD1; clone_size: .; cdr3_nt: TGCGCCAGCAGCCACCAGCCGGGACAGAAAAACATTCAGTACTTC; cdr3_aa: CASSHQPGQKNIQYF
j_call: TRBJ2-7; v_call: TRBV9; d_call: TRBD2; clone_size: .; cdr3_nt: TGTGCCAGCAGCGTAGTGGCGGGAGGGCCTTCCTACGAGCAGTACTTC; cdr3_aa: CASSVVAGGPSYEQYF
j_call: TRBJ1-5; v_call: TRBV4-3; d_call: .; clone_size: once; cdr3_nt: TGCGCCAGCAGCCTTACAGGGTTAAATCAGCCCCAGCATTTT; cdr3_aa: CASSLTGLNQPQHF
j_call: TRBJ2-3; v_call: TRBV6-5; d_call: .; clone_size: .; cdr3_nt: TGTGCCAGCAGTTACTACGGAACAGATACGCAGTATTTT; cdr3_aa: CASSYYGTDTQYF
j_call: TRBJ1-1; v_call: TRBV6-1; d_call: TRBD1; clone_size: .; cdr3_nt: TGTGCCAGCAGTGGACTTCGACAGGGTGAGGACACTGAAGCTTTCTTT; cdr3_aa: CASSGLRQGEDTEAFF
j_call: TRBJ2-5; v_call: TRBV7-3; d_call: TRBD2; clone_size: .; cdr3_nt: TGTGCCAGCAGCTTTTCGGGACTAGAAGAGACCCAGTACTTC; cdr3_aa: CASSFSGLEETQYF
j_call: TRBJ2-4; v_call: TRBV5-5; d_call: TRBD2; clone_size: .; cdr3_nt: TGTGCCAGCAGCACAGACGGGGGGGCCAAAAACATTCAGTACTTC; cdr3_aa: CASSTDGGAKNIQYF
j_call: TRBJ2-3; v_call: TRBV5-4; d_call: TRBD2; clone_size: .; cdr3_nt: TGTGCCAGCAGTTTCCCAACTAGCGGGATATTCACAGATACGCAGTATTTT; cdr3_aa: CASSFPTSGIFTDTQYF
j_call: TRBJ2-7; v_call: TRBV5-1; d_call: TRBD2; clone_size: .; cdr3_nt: TGCGCCAGCAGCTTCCGAAGCGGGAGAACCGAGTATTGGGAGCAGTACTTC; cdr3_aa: CASSFRSGRTEYWEQYF
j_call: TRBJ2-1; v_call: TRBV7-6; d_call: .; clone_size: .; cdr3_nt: TGTGCCAGCAGCTTCGCGGGTAGCTCCTACAATGAGCAGTTCTTC; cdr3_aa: CASSFAGSSYNEQFF
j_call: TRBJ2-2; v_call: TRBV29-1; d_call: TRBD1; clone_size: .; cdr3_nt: TGCAGCGTGGACAGGGGCGGCACCGGGGAGCTGTTTTTT; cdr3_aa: CSVDRGGTGELFF